Listed here is a single T cell receptor beta chain. This sample was taken from a study of blood T cell repertoires in COVID-19. The wider study: Samples taken during acute and convalescent COVID-19 were collected in the United States, Italy and Spain.

Here immunoSEQ multiplex PCR was the method, and the copy in TCRdb shows in-frame clones only, minus some. In the table there are some 97,000 clones, approximately 86% of which are singletons. Germline V gene sequence: CDR1 SEHNR, CDR2 FQNEAQ (reference sequence). CDR3 length: 16 residues. The germline V and J ends were trimmed by 2 bases and 0 bases, with 10 bases remaining between them. Sequences were obtained from peripheral blood. This receptor was taken from a woman in her sixties or seventies with acute or convalescent COVID-19. This chain uses TRBV7-9 with TRBJ2-2; D not resolved. This CDR3 reads CASSLIVIANTGELFF. For the CDR3, the DNA is TGTGCCAGCAGCTTAATAGTTATCGCGAACACCGGGGAGCTGTTTTTT.